This TCR beta chain was identified in a study of metastatic and nonmetastatic thyroid tumors (dated by TCRdb to about 2020). With regard to the full study: The researchers compared repertoires between peripheral blood samples and tumor or nodule tissue samples from patients with malignant or benign thyroid disease.

V was cut back by 3 bases and J by 4 bases, leaving a gap of 12 bases between them. The CDR1 and CDR2 encoded by the germline V gene are SGHTA and FQGTGA. From the cysteine through the phenylalanine, the CDR3 covers 15 amino acids. The DNA shown is the 45-base CDR3, in frame from base 1. A word on this clone: This clone's antigen is unknown. Base qualities are not recorded, but no much larger clone differs from it by a single base.

Beyond this particular receptor, the publication reports: In both blood and tumor samples, TCR beta diversity was reported to be significantly higher in malignant tumors than in benign nodules.

Before undergoing thyroid surgery, none of the patients had been given any kind of treatment. Patient clinical samples collected from about 2011 to 2019 were retrospectively analysed using T-cell receptor beta sequencing. Library creation used PCR. The instrument given in TCRdb is Illumina HiSeq 4000. High-throughput sequencing was used to profile the TCR beta-chain CDR3 region of each patient. Per the authors' processing: A classifier to discriminate distant-metastatic papillary thyroid cancer patients was built from CDR3 differences across clinicopathological groups. Repertoire diversity was assessed with the Shannon index, and tumor-blood repertoire similarity with the Morisita-Horn index. Starting from the raw public reads, TCRdb applied fastp trimming at Q25, assembled clones with MiXCR and retained in-frame beta chains. The V and J calls come from TCRdb's annotation, not from the publication. Here the sample has 30,000 to 40,000 clones; about a fifth occur a single time. 2.5% to 3.5% of the sample goes to the ten largest clones.

In this chain, TRBV7-3 is recombined with TRBJ2-2, with TRBD2 as a weak D call on 6 bases. Sequences were obtained from tumor tissue. The TCR was taken from a male donor with papillary thyroid cancer or a benign thyroid nodule (not recorded which). Some clones in this sample may be carry-over from other donors' samples. The nucleotides are TGTGCCAGCAGCTTGGACGGGAGTCTCACCGGGGAGCTGTTTTTT. Its protein product is CASSLDGSLTGELFF.